This TCR beta chain was recorded in a study of regulatory T cells in long-lasting Graves disease. Specified time point: newly diagnosed GD, antithyroid drugs for less than 3 months. Preparation of the TCR library used RNA extracted from PBMCs. Both iRepertoire HTBI primers and Arm-PCR of CDR3 regions were used to build the TCR beta libraries. MiXCR was run by TCRdb on the multiplex PCR reads, yielding one entry per CDR3 protein. The sample records approximately 540,000 distinct CDR3 sequences, 9.5% to 15% being singletons. This same sample was also taken into another study, of T cells in Graves' hyperthyroidism and ophthalmopathy. That paper states: A patient was excluded if there was uncontrolled infection, other autoimmune disease, pregnancy or lactation. During a first-round RT-PCR of the TCR CDR3, the HTBI primer set was used.

This clonotype was sampled from a woman in her twenties or thirties with Graves disease. Here the sequenced sample was peripheral blood mononuclear cells (PBMCs), taken at new diagnosis, from a patient treated with antithyroid drugs.

The CDR3, as DNA: TGCGCCAGCAGCCAAGATCAGCGGGAGTATTACAATGAGCAGTTCTTC. It specifies CASSQDQREYYNEQFF. V is TRBV4-1 and J is TRBJ2-1; 8 positions match TRBD2. The germline V gene has CDR1 MGHRA and CDR2 YSYEKL. V gave up 0 bases and J gave up 4 bases; unmatched junction bases: 5. This CDR3 is built from 16 residues.